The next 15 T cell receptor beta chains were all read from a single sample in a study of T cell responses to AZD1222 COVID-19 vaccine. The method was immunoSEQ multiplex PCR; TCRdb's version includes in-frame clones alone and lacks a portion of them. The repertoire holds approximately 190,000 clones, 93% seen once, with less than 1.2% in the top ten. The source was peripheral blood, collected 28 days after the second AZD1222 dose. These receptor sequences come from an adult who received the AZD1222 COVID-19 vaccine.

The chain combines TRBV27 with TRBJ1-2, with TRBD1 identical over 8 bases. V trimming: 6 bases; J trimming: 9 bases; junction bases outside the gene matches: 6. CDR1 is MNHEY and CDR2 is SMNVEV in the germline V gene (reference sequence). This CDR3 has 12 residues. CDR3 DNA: TGTGCCAGCAGGATACGGACAGGGAGCTACACCTTC. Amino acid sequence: CASRIRTGSYTF.

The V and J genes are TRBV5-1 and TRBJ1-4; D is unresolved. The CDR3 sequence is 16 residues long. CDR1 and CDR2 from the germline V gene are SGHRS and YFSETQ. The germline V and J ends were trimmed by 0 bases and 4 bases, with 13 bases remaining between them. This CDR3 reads CASSLAFAQHNEKLFF. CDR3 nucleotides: TGCGCCAGCAGCTTGGCCTTTGCGCAGCATAATGAAAAACTGTTTTTT. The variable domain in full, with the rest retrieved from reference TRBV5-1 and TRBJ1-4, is KAGVTQTPRYLIKTRGQQVTLSCSPISGHRSVSWYQQTPGQGLQFLFEYFSETQRNKGNFPGRFSGRQFSNSRSEMNVSTLELGDSALYLCASSLAFAQHNEKLFFGSGTQLSVL.

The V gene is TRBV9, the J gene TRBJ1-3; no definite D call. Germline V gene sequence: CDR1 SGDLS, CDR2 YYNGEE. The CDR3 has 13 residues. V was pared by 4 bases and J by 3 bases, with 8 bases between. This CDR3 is CASSPPGGNTIYF. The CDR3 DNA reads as TGTGCCAGCAGCCCCCCGGGTGGAAACACCATATATTTT.

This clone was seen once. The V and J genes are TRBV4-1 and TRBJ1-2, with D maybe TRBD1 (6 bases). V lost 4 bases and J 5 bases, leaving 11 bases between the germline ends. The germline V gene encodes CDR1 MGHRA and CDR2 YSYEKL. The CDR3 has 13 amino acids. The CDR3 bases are TGCGCCAGCAGCCGGGAGGGACAATATGGCTACACCTTC. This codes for CASSREGQYGYTF.

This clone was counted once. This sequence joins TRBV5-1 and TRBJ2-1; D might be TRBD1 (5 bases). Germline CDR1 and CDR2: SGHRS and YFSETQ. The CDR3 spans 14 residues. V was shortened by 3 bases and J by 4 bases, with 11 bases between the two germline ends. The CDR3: CASSYSDSYNEQFF. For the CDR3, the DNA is TGCGCCAGCAGCTACAGTGACAGTTACAATGAGCAGTTCTTC. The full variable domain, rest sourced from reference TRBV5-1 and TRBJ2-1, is KAGVTQTPRYLIKTRGQQVTLSCSPISGHRSVSWYQQTPGQGLQFLFEYFSETQRNKGNFPGRFSGRQFSNSRSEMNVSTLELGDSALYLCASSYSDSYNEQFFGPGTRLTVL.

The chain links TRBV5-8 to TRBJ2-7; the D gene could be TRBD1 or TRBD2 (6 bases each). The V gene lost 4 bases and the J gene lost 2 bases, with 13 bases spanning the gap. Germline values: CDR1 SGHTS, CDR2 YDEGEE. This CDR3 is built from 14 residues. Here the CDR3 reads CASSKEGGPYEQYF. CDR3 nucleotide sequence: TGTGCCAGCAGCAAGGAGGGGGGTCCCTACGAGCAGTACTTC.

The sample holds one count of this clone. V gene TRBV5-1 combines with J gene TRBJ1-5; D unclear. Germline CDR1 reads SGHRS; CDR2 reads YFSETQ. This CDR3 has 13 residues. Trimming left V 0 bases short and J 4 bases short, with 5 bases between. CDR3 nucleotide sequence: TGCGCCAGCAGCTTGGACCTAAATCAGCCCCAGCATTTT. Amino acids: CASSLDLNQPQHF.

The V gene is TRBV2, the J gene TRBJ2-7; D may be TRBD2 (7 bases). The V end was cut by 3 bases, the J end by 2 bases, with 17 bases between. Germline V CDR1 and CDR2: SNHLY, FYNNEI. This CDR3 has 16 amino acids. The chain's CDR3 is CASSEGPRGGTYEQYF. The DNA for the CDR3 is TGTGCCAGCAGTGAGGGCCCCAGGGGAGGGACCTACGAGCAGTACTTC.

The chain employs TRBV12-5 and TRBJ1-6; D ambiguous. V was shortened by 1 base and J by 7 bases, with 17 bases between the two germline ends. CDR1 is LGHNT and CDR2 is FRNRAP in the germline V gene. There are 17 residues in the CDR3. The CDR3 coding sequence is TGTGCTAGTGGTTTGGCGAGGGAGGCGGCACCAAATTCACCCCTCCACTTT. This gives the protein CASGLAREAAPNSPLHF.

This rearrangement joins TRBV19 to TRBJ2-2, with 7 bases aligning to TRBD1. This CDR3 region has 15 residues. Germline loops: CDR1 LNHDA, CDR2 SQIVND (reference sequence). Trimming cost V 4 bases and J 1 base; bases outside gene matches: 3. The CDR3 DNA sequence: TGTGCCAGTAGTACGACAGGGATGAACACCGGGGAGCTGTTTTTT. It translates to CASSTTGMNTGELFF.

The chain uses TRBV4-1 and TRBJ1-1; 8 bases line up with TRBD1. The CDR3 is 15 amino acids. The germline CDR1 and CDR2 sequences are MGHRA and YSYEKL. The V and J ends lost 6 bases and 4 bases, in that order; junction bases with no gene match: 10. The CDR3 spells CASRGKTGAITEAFF. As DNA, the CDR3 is TGCGCCAGCAGGGGCAAGACAGGGGCGATCACTGAAGCTTTCTTT.

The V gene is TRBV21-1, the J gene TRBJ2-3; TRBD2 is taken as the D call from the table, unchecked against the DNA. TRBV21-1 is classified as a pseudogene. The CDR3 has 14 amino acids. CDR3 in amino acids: CASRREGVSDTQYF. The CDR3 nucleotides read TGTGCCAGCAGGAGGGAGGGGGTCTCAGATACGCAGTATTTT.

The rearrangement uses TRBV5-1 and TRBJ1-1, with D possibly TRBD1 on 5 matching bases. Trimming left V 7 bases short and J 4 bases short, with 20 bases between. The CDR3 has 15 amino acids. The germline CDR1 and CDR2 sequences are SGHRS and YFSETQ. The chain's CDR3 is CASQGGVATITEAFF. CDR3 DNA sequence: TGCGCCAGCCAGGGAGGGGTGGCGACGATCACTGAAGCTTTCTTT.

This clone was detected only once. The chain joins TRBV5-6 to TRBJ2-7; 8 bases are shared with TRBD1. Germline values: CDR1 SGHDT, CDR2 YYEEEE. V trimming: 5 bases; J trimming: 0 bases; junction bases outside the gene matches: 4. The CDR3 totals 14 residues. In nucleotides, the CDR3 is TGTGCCAGCAGTGGACAGGGAAGCTCCTACGAGCAGTACTTC. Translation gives CASSGQGSSYEQYF.

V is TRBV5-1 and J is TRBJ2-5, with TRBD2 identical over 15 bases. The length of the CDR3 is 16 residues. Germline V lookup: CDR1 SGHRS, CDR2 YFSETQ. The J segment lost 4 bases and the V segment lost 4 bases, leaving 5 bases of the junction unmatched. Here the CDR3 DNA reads TGCGCCAGCAGCCCAGGGACTAGCGGGGGGATAGAGACCCAGTACTTC. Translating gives CASSPGTSGGIETQYF.